Sequencing of this T cell receptor (beta chain) was carried out in a study of lung T cells in sarcoidosis with Löfgren's syndrome. Each CDR3 protein gets one entry after TCRdb re-called the reads with MiXCR. Of tens of thousands of distinct CDR3 sequences in the sample, 21% were seen once. This clonotype has at least ten counts. V was clipped by 6 bases and J by 7 bases, with 13 bases between them. This CDR3 has 13 amino acids. CDR1 MDHEN and CDR2 SYDVKM come from the germline V gene. The source is a human donor with sarcoidosis (Löfgren's syndrome or another form), or a control subject (not recorded which). Sequenced material: CD4+ T cells from PBMCs. The chain couples TRBV28 to TRBJ2-1; unclear D gene. The CDR3 bases are TGTGCCAGCAGCCTCCCCTGGAATAATGAGCAGTTCTTC. Residues: CASSLPWNNEQFF.